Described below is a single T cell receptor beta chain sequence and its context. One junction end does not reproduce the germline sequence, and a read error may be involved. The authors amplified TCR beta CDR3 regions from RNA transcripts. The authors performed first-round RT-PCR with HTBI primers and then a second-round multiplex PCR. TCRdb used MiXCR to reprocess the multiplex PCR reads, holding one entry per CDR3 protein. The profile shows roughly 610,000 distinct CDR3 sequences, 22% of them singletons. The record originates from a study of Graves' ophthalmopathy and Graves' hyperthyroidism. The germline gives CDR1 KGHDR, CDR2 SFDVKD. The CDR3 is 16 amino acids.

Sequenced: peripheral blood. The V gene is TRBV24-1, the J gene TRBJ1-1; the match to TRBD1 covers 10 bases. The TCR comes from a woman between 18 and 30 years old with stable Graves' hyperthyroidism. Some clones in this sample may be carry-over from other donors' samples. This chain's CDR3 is CATSARGQGESTKAFF. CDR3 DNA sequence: TGTGCCACCAGTGCCCGCGGACAGGGGGAGAGCACTAAAGCTTTCTTT.